This paragraph reports one T cell receptor beta chain. Which antigen it targets is not known. One base away there is no much larger clone; base qualities are not given. The time point label of this sample denotes: baseline before first vaccination. The vaccinee samples were drawn from two UK trials, COV001 and COV002, one of which was a single-blind randomized controlled phase 2/3 trial testing AZD1222 (ChAdOx1 nCoV-19) in healthy adults. For TCRbeta chain sequencing, PBMC samples from trial participants were taken at day 0 and at day 28 after the second dose. These data are taken from a study of T cell responses to AZD1222 COVID-19 vaccine (dated by TCRdb to the early 2020s). Turning to the overall study: AZD1222 recipients with second doses at about 4 weeks or about 12 weeks were pooled, because spike-specific TCR depth and breadth did not differ between schedules. TCR sequencing covered 230 or so trial participants: 200 to 210 given two doses of AZD1222 and approximately 26 given two doses of MenACWY control vaccine. Trial participants were enrolled by age into 18-55, 56-69 and 70-plus year subgroups, with approximately 160, 26 and 62 TCR-sequenced participants respectively.

The CDR3 regions of human TCRbeta chains were analyzed by immunosequencing. Turning to the authors' computational methods: Repertoire TCRs were matched against a reference library of SARS-CoV-2-specific TCRs generated with the MIRA antigen-specificity platform. Breadth was defined as the fraction of unique TCRs that were SARS-CoV-2-associated, and depth was defined as the fraction of total T cells that were SARS-CoV-2-associated. Each spike-specific TCR was assigned to its reactive spike region and to a CD4 or CD8 class using the MIRA data. Log10-transformed breadth and depth values were compared by one-way ANOVA with Sidak's multiple comparisons tests. The source is immuneACCESS, and TCRdb retained only in-frame sequences with V and J called. Part of the clones is not carried over; for the studies checked, unresolved V genes explain less than half of this, and the remainder is unexplained. V and J calls plus clone size are reproduced from that table; the DNA served to infer D and trimming. This sample comprises 83,000 or so clones, 86% of them detected only once. The ten biggest clones cover more than 8.5% of the sample.

Broader findings and caveats from the paper: Because no samples from the day 14 peak response were available, repertoires could be characterized only after the peak T cell response. In the small 56-69-year group, the increase in depth fell short of significance, most likely because of low power. Spike-specific TCR breadth and depth rose significantly after two AZD1222 doses compared with day 0 and with MenACWY recipients. Epitopes outside the regions mutated in the B.1.351 and B.1.1.7 variants were reportedly recognized by nearly half of the unique spike-specific TCRs. Conclusions about previously exposed vaccinees were limited because only 6 or 7 AZD1222 recipients were SARS-CoV-2 seropositive at baseline. Most participants were white British and females outnumbered males, and the authors suggested that clonal diversity may have been underestimated. CD4 TCRs associated with the vaccine covered the entire spike protein, and the dominant responses were in regions 160-218 and 743-854.

The specimen was peripheral blood, collected on day 0 of AZD1222 vaccination. The receptor was isolated from an adult in good health.

The CDR3 reads as follows: CASTEAGPGELFF. In nucleotide form, the sequence is TGTGCCAGCACCGAGGCGGGTCCCGGGGAGCTGTTTTTT. The chain links TRBV6-5 with TRBJ2-2; the D segment could be TRBD2, given 5 matching bases. CDR1 and CDR2, per the germline V gene, are MNHEY and SVGAGI. The CDR3 goes from the cysteine to the phenylalanine over 13 residues. Of the read, only the CDR3 DNA is kept; its 39 bases are in frame from base 1. Cut back by 7 bases and 6 bases, the V and J ends lie 12 bases apart.